The 22 T cell receptor beta chains below all came from one sample that was sequenced in a study of regulatory T cells in long-lasting Graves disease. Combining iRepertoire HTBI primers with Arm-PCR of CDR3 regions, the authors built TCR beta libraries. Via MiXCR, TCRdb re-called the multiplex PCR reads, giving one row per CDR3 protein. The sample lists around 460,000 distinct CDR3 sequences; roughly 23% were seen once. Time point specified: persistent/refractory GD, antithyroid drugs over 5 years with positive TRAb. Making the TCR library involved RNA that had been extracted from PBMCs. Source: peripheral blood mononuclear cells (PBMCs), taken when the disease was refractory, from a patient treated with antithyroid drugs. Source of these receptors: a female donor with Graves disease.

This clonotype was observed many times. The genes are TRBV7-2 and TRBJ2-7; tentatively, D is TRBD1 (5 bases). This CDR3 has 12 amino acids. The germline V gene has CDR1 SGHTA and CDR2 FQGNSA. V was cut by 4 bases and J by 6 bases, with 10 bases left in between. The DNA of the CDR3 is TGTGCCAGCAGCTCCCTTCAGGGCGAGCAGTACTTC. Its translation is CASSSLQGEQYF. Full variable domain (remainder filled in from reference TRBV7-2 and TRBJ2-7): GAGVSQSPSNKVTEKGKDVELRCDPISGHTALYWYRQSLGQGLEFLIYFQGNSAPDKSGLPSDRFSAERTGGSVSTLTIQRTQQEDSAVYLCASSSLQGEQYFGPGTRLTVT.

In this sample, this clonotype turned up many times. The chain employs TRBV11-1 and TRBJ1-2; a possible D gene is TRBD1 (6 bases). Deletions cut 6 bases from V and 0 bases from J, with 11 bases between. This CDR3 is 14 amino acids long. From germline, CDR1 is SGHAT and CDR2 FQDESV (reference sequence). The CDR3 protein is CASSPTGPNYGYTF. DNA of the CDR3: TGTGCCAGCAGTCCGACAGGCCCTAACTATGGCTACACCTTC.

This clonotype has a count of ten or more. CDR3 residues: CASSLAGGPTNQPQHF. DNA for the CDR3: TGTGCCAGCAGTTTGGCAGGGGGCCCTACCAATCAGCCCCAGCATTTT. The rearrangement joins TRBV27 to TRBJ1-5; TRBD1 agrees at 8 bases. The CDR3 spans 16 residues. The junction had 7 bases not matched to a gene; V was cut back by 3 bases and J by 3 bases. CDR1 and CDR2 from the germline V gene are MNHEY and SMNVEV (reference sequence).

Many counts were recorded for this clonotype. This chain joins TRBV7-8 and TRBJ1-5; D gene uncertain. CDR3 length equals 16 residues. Germline CDR1 and CDR2: SGHVS and FQNEAQ. Trimming took off 0 bases at V and 3 bases at J, with 12 bases between the two ends. The CDR3 reads CASSLATFWDNQPQHF. The CDR3 nucleotides are TGTGCCAGCAGCTTAGCGACCTTTTGGGACAATCAGCCCCAGCATTTT.

This clonotype was seen repeatedly, ten times or more. V is TRBV6-5 and J is TRBJ1-4, with D hard to call. Trimming took 0 bases from V and 6 from J, leaving 11 bases between them. Germline values: CDR1 MNHEY, CDR2 SVGAGI. The CDR3 sequence is 15 residues long. CDR3 sequence: CASSYSSSGYEKLFF. The CDR3 bases are TGTGCCAGCAGTTACTCGAGTTCGGGGTATGAAAAACTGTTTTTT.

This clonotype was counted many times. The chain carries TRBV12-5 and TRBJ1-6, with D maybe TRBD1 (5 bases). Trimming took off 5 bases at V and 10 bases at J, with 12 bases between the two ends. Germline lookup yields CDR1 LGHNT and CDR2 FRNRAP. The CDR3 runs 13 residues. CDR3: CASGPQVESPLHF. CDR3 sequence (DNA): TGTGCTAGTGGTCCACAGGTCGAATCACCCCTCCACTTT.

The chain carries TRBV10-3 and TRBJ2-7; 11 bases align to TRBD2. The trim removed 7 bases at V and 6 bases at J, leaving 11 bases unmatched. CDR1 is ENHRY, CDR2 SYGVKD, per germline. CDR3 length: 15 residues. The CDR3: CAITDSGRGAGEQYF. In DNA form, the CDR3 reads TGTGCCATCACTGATAGCGGGAGGGGTGCGGGCGAGCAGTACTTC.

This clonotype was observed many times. The rearrangement uses TRBV6-2 or TRBV6-3 and TRBJ2-7; D possibly uses TRBD1 or TRBD2 (5 bases each). V was cut by 6 bases and J by 3 bases, with 12 bases left in between. This CDR3 contains 13 residues. Germline assignment: CDR1 MNHEY and CDR2 SVGEGT. DNA for the CDR3: TGTGCCAGCAGCCCGCCGGGACGCTACGAGCAGTACTTC. It codes for CASSPPGRYEQYF.

This clonotype was counted many times. The CDR3 sequence is CASSLRTVGDREYF. The CDR3, as DNA: TGTGCCAGCAGTCTCAGAACCGTCGGCGACAGGGAGTACTTC. The chain employs TRBV12-3 or TRBV12-4 and TRBJ2-7; 7 bases are a match to TRBD1. The ends lost 5 bases at V and 11 bases at J; junction bases unmatched: 15. The CDR3 extends over 14 amino acids.

The chain is built from TRBV5-1 and TRBJ1-2; TRBD1 is a possible D gene (5 bases). The CDR3 runs 15 residues. The germline V gene has CDR1 SGHRS and CDR2 YFSETQ. V dropped 0 bases and J dropped 3 bases, with 12 bases sitting between them. The CDR3 protein is CASSLGQGPYYGYTF. The DNA for the CDR3 is TGCGCCAGCAGCTTGGGGCAGGGCCCATACTATGGCTACACCTTC.

The table lists this clonotype with many counts. The rearrangement uses TRBV7-3 and TRBJ2-2, with 9 bases fitting TRBD1. The germline CDR1 and CDR2 sequences are SGHTA and FQGTGA. The CDR3 has 16 residues. With V trimmed by 4 bases and J by 3 bases, 6 bases remained unmatched. In DNA form, the CDR3 reads TGTGCCAGCAGCTGGACCGGGACAGGGTACACCGGGGAGCTGTTTTTT. It translates to CASSWTGTGYTGELFF.

Worth noting for this clonotype: This likely comes from a read error, as the CDR3 has no conserved phenylalanine or tryptophan at its end. The DNA is left out, because the CDR3 cannot be placed on it with certainty; the CDR3 is given as TCRdb lists it. The chain has TRBV6-1 and TRBJ2-7; no check of the table's D call, TRBD2, against the DNA was made. Germline lookup yields CDR1 MNHNS and CDR2 SASEGT. The CDR3 has 11 amino acids, counting both end residues. CDR3 protein: CASSGPGLAGY.

This clonotype was observed at least ten times. The chain carries TRBV29-1 and TRBJ1-1; TRBD1 might be the D (5 bases). The CDR3 is made up of 14 amino acids. Germline-derived CDR1 and CDR2 are SQVTM and ANQGSEA. Trimming cost V 8 bases and J 3 bases, with 19 bases left between them. Written as DNA, the CDR3 is TGCAGCCTTAAGGCGGGGGAGTCGTACACTGAAGCTTTCTTT. Protein sequence: CSLKAGESYTEAFF.

In its sample, this clonotype was seen many times. The chain employs TRBV12-3 or TRBV12-4 and TRBJ2-2; 10 bases are a match to TRBD1. The length of the CDR3 is 14 residues. V shed 6 bases, J shed 3 bases, and the junction held 1 base outside the gene matches. The CDR3 nucleotides are TGTGCCAGCAGAGGGACAGGGGACACCGGGGAGCTGTTTTTT. Translating gives CASRGTGDTGELFF.

V and J are TRBV3-1 and TRBJ1-1, with a tentative D call TRBD1 (6 bases). In germline, CDR1 is LGHDT, CDR2 YNNKEL (reference sequence). The germline V and J ends were trimmed by 7 bases and 4 bases, with 16 bases remaining between them. The CDR3 consists of 14 residues. This chain's CDR3 is CASTSYREATEAFF. DNA of the CDR3: TGTGCCAGCACCTCATACAGGGAGGCCACTGAAGCTTTCTTT.

This clonotype was seen at least ten times. The chain is built from TRBV6-1 and TRBJ1-1, with a tentative D call TRBD1 (5 bases). V lost 11 bases and J lost 4, with 23 bases in between. The germline V gene encodes CDR1 MNHNS and CDR2 SASEGT. The CDR3 contains 15 residues. The CDR3 DNA sequence: TGTGCCGCCCGGCGTTGGGGGGAGGAGAGCACTGAAGCTTTCTTT. This gives the protein CAARRWGEESTEAFF.

V and J are TRBV20-1 and TRBJ1-2; tentatively, D is TRBD1 (5 bases). The CDR3 covers 15 residues. Trimming pared 3 bases from V and 2 bases from J, leaving 16 bases between. Looked up from germline, CDR1 is DFQATT and CDR2 is SNEGSKA (reference sequence). The CDR3 reads CSASDQGRPNYGYTF. Here the CDR3 DNA reads TGCAGTGCTAGTGATCAGGGTAGGCCGAACTATGGCTACACCTTC.

This clonotype was detected many times. The chain carries TRBV29-1 and TRBJ1-1, with 10 bases matching TRBD1. The CDR3 has 17 amino acids. The ends lost 7 bases at V and 3 bases at J; junction bases unmatched: 17. CDR1 is SQVTM and CDR2 is ANQGSEA in the germline V gene. Written as DNA, the CDR3 is TGCAGCGCTTCCCTAGACAGGGGGCGGGTGAGGGACACTGAAGCTTTCTTT. Protein: CSASLDRGRVRDTEAFF.

In its sample, this clonotype was seen a few times. V usage is TRBV5-5 and J usage is TRBJ1-5; D gene unclear. The ends were cut back, 4 bases at V and 4 bases at J, with 21 bases in the middle. The germline V gene has CDR1 SGHKS and CDR2 YYEKEE (reference sequence). This CDR3 is built from 17 residues. CDR3 nucleotides: TGTGCCAGCAGCCTGAGCCTAGACCGGGCCAGAAATCAGCCCCAGCATTTT. Translating gives CASSLSLDRARNQPQHF.

The chain uses TRBV18 and TRBJ2-3, with no clear D. The V end was cut by 3 bases, the J end by 4 bases, with 5 bases between. The CDR3 contains 12 residues. Germline V gene lookup returns CDR1 KGHSH and CDR2 LQKENI. The CDR3 reads CASSPTSDTQYF. In DNA, the CDR3 is TGTGCCAGCTCACCTACGTCAGATACGCAGTATTTT.

This clonotype was picked up many times. V is TRBV11-3 and J is TRBJ1-2; D call uncertain. Looked up from germline, CDR1 is SGHNT and CDR2 is YENEEA. This CDR3 is built from 13 residues. V lost 0 bases and J 4 bases, leaving 6 bases between the germline ends. CDR3 sequence: CASSLEPSYGYTF. DNA of the CDR3: TGTGCCAGCAGCTTAGAACCATCCTATGGCTACACCTTC.

This clonotype was found many times. This sequence joins TRBV6-1 and TRBJ2-7, with unresolved D. The CDR3 consists of 11 residues. V lost 6 bases and J lost 7, with 10 bases in between. Looked up from germline, CDR1 is MNHNS and CDR2 is SASEGT. The CDR3 DNA reads TGTGCCAGCAGCGACTTGGGGGAGCAGTACTTC. As protein: CASSDLGEQYF.